The clone carrying this T cell receptor (beta chain) has just a few counts. Clones were sequenced by immunoSEQ multiplex PCR, and TCRdb holds only the in-frame ones, with some missing. The table lists about 100,000 clones, roughly 91% of them singletons. The germline V gene encodes CDR1 MNHEY and CDR2 SMNVEV (reference sequence). The CDR3 runs to 14 residues. V gave up 5 bases and J gave up 3 bases; unmatched junction bases: 4. This entry is derived from a study of control samples from healthy donors and cancer patients. The receptor was isolated from a man in his thirties or forties in good health. This rearrangement joins TRBV27 to TRBJ2-4; TRBD1 matches at 7 bases. Sequenced material: blood. The CDR3 is CASSPRDSKNIQYF. The CDR3 DNA is TGTGCCAGCAGTCCCCGGGACAGCAAAAACATTCAGTACTTC.